Shown below are 9 T cell receptor beta chains from a single sample sequenced in a study of blood T cells in healthy people across ages. It was with a sample-barcoded 5' primer and a J-beta primer mix that a second PCR of about 6 to 12 cycles was run. TCRdb fed the 5' RACE reads into MiXCR, producing one record per CDR3 protein. Of over 1.5 million distinct CDR3 sequences listed, 40% to 55% are singletons. Sample: blood. These receptors all come from a middle-aged woman in good health.

The chain is built from TRBV6-1 and TRBJ1-2; a weak D match, TRBD1 (5 bases). From germline, CDR1 is MNHNS and CDR2 SASEGT. The germline V and J ends were trimmed by 5 bases and 2 bases, with 18 bases remaining between them. This CDR3 comprises 16 residues. CDR3 in amino acids: CASSNRSPAPNYGYTF. CDR3 sequence (DNA): TGTGCCAGCAGTAACAGGTCTCCGGCTCCGAACTATGGCTACACCTTC.

The chain uses TRBV3-1 and TRBJ2-5; no reliable D call. Deletions cut 0 bases from V and 7 bases from J, with 6 bases between. The CDR3 spans 12 residues. Germline CDR1 and CDR2: LGHDT and YNNKEL (reference sequence). CDR3 region: CASSQDLATQYF. For the CDR3, the DNA is TGTGCCAGCAGCCAAGATTTAGCGACCCAGTACTTC.

The chain uses TRBV15 and TRBJ2-3; maybe TRBD2 (5 bases). Germline assignment: CDR1 LNHNV and CDR2 YYDKDF (reference sequence). CDR3 length equals 14 residues. Trimming took off 4 bases at V and 2 bases at J, with 10 bases between the two ends. CDR3 region: CATSTGKATDTQYF. CDR3 bases: TGTGCCACCAGCACCGGGAAGGCCACAGATACGCAGTATTTT.

This clonotype was found a few times. V and J are TRBV29-1 and TRBJ2-7; 9 nucleotides align to TRBD1. After removal of 5 bases from V and 1 base from J, the junction contained 6 bases not matched to a gene. The CDR3 contains 14 residues. Germline V gives CDR1 SQVTM, CDR2 ANQGSEA. The CDR3 DNA reads TGCAGCGTTACCGGACAGGGGTATTCCTACGAGCAGTACTTC. Translating gives CSVTGQGYSYEQYF.

The V and J genes are TRBV6-6 and TRBJ2-7; 13 bases line up with TRBD2. Germline lookup yields CDR1 MNHNY and CDR2 SVGAGI (reference sequence). The CDR3 contains 17 residues. V lost 2 bases, J lost 2 bases, and 6 bases stayed unmatched. The CDR3 region is CASSYGLAGANPYEQYF. The CDR3 DNA is TGTGCCAGCAGTTACGGACTAGCGGGGGCCAACCCCTACGAGCAGTACTTC.

J is TRBJ2-7 and V is TRBV14, with 8 bases that match TRBD1. The better agreement between TRBJ2-5 and the DNA end casts doubt on the J call. The CDR3 has 16 residues. Germline CDR1 SGHDN, CDR2 FVKESK. Written as DNA, the CDR3 is TGTGCCAGCAGCCGTCGGGGACAGGCGCCCAAAGAGACCCAGTACTTC. Residues: CASSRRGQAPKETQYF.

The rearrangement uses TRBV7-2 and TRBJ2-3, with 13 bases identical to TRBD2. Trimming at V came to 5 bases and at J to 3 bases, leaving 11 bases not matched to a gene. The germline gives CDR1 SGHTA, CDR2 FQGNSA. This CDR3 contains 18 residues. CDR3 DNA sequence: TGTGCCAGCAGCCTCCGCAAACTAGCGGGGGGGCCGACAGATACGCAGTATTTT. This translates into CASSLRKLAGGPTDTQYF.

V is TRBV7-2 and J is TRBJ2-1, with D hard to call. V was clipped by 5 bases and J by 3 bases, with 8 bases between them. Germline V gives CDR1 SGHTA, CDR2 FQGNSA. This CDR3 is 13 amino acids long. CDR3 in DNA: TGTGCCAGCAGCACCGACATCTACAATGAGCAGTTCTTC. This gives the protein CASSTDIYNEQFF.

V is TRBV5-1 and J is TRBJ1-2; TRBD1 agrees at 8 bases. The CDR3 totals 13 residues. From germline, CDR1 is SGHRS and CDR2 YFSETQ. J gave up 6 bases and V 1 base, and 2 bases lay outside the gene matches. The CDR3 bases are TGCGCCAGCAGCTTGTACAGGGGGGATGGCTACACCTTC. It encodes CASSLYRGDGYTF.